This is a list of T cell receptor beta chains from one sample in a study of blood T cells in healthy people across ages. TCRdb redid the calling of the 5' RACE reads with MiXCR, one entry per CDR3 protein. The table shows hundreds of thousands of distinct CDR3 sequences, with less than 25% occurring only once. This sample also appeared in a second study, on T cells of mothers and their children.

Sample: blood. These receptors came from a boy between 10 and 17 years old in good health. Both conserved end residues are trimmed from each CDR3. The order of the fields is J gene, V gene, CDR3 protein.

J: TRBJ2-1
V: TRBV15
CDR3: ATSRDSLGESYNEQF

J: TRBJ2-1
V: TRBV12-3/TRBV12-4
CDR3: ASRETHNNEQF

J: TRBJ1-5
V: TRBV2
CDR3: ASQDRDNQPQH

J: .
V: TRBV10-3
CDR3: AISDPGPWYEQF

J: TRBJ2-5
V: TRBV7-3
CDR3: ASSPGLTVQETQY

J: TRBJ1-6
V: TRBV12-3/TRBV12-4
CDR3: ASKGCAYNSPLH

J: .
V: TRBV13
CDR3: ASSLWLQEQY

J: TRBJ2-3
V: TRBV29-1
CDR3: SVAGQFLTDTQY

J: TRBJ2-7
V: TRBV9
CDR3: ASSVVKALRDSEQY

J: TRBJ2-1
V: TRBV29-1
CDR3: SVAGQGPYNEQF

J: TRBJ2-5
V: TRBV9
CDR3: ASSVATTPVGLAGVYQETQY

J: TRBJ2-2
V: TRBV20-1
CDR3: SARSGRVTGELF

J: TRBJ2-3
V: TRBV7-9
CDR3: ASSLLGKADTQY

J: TRBJ2-6
V: TRBV2
CDR3: ASSEPGIAGANVLT

J: TRBJ2-7
V: TRBV7-9
CDR3: ASSLTPAPGYEQY

J: TRBJ2-2
V: TRBV7-7
CDR3: ASRLTGTGGELF

J: TRBJ2-1
V: TRBV11-2
CDR3: ASSLILEASAWEQF

J: TRBJ1-2
V: TRBV28
CDR3: PPGGYGYT

J: TRBJ1-3
V: TRBV14
CDR3: ASSQEAGPFSGNTIY

J: TRBJ2-5
V: TRBV3-1
CDR3: ASGTGGGETQY

J: TRBJ1-4
V: TRBV6-6
CDR3: ASREDRYNEKLF

J: TRBJ2-7
V: TRBV6-2/TRBV6-3
CDR3: ASIKPGTDYEQY

J: TRBJ1-4
V: TRBV2
CDR3: ASRGLTNEKLF

J: .
V: TRBV12-3/TRBV12-4
CDR3: ASSFQGWNEQF

J: TRBJ2-1
V: TRBV20-1
CDR3: SARSPSGGRSSYNEQF

J: TRBJ2-3
V: TRBV20-1
CDR3: SAITGKGTDTQY

J: TRBJ2-5
V: TRBV4-3
CDR3: ASSQTGSSGETQY

J: TRBJ1-6
V: TRBV5-6
CDR3: ASSLWGNSPLH

J: TRBJ1-4
V: TRBV9
CDR3: ASSVGGWEEKLF

J: TRBJ2-5
V: TRBV5-1
CDR3: ASSSEWTSGGETQY

J: TRBJ2-2
V: TRBV7-2
CDR3: ASSQDRYHTGELF

J: TRBJ2-1
V: TRBV23-1
CDR3: ASSQSLRRSYNEQF

J: TRBJ2-1
V: TRBV9
CDR3: ASSDTGSLGNEQF

J: TRBJ2-1
V: TRBV4-3
CDR3: ASSQTDGAAYNEQF

J: TRBJ2-7
V: TRBV6-5
CDR3: ASRRPGNYEQY

J: TRBJ2-3
V: TRBV7-9
CDR3: ASSRSGSTDTQY